This T cell receptor beta chain was documented in a study of identical twins. For this clonotype: The antigen is not known.

Each CDR3 protein is one row after TCRdb ran MiXCR on the 5' RACE reads. The table lists around 960,000 distinct CDR3 sequences, around 12% of them singletons. The germline V gene has CDR1 SGHTA and CDR2 FQGNSA. CDR3 length: 13 amino acids. Trimming removed 3 bases from V and 5 bases from J, with 9 bases in between. General observations from the study: Fewer insertions marked abundant cord blood beta clonotypes; young adult naive trended weakly, memory not at all. Its conclusions, products of cross-sectional statistical analysis, did not come from following the same donors.

This same sample was also taken into another study, of yellow fever vaccine responses in identical twins.

Sequences were obtained from PBMCs. V usage is TRBV7-2 and J usage is TRBJ2-3, with D uncertain. This clonotype originated in a woman under 30 in good health. CDR3 sequence: CASSFQILDTQYF. The CDR3 region has the DNA TGTGCCAGCAGCTTCCAAATTCTAGATACGCAGTATTTT.